These 10 T cell receptor beta chains came from one sample sequenced in a study of blood T cell repertoires in COVID-19. TCRdb keeps only in-frame clones here, not all; method: immunoSEQ multiplex PCR. The sample lists about 110,000 clones, 70% to 80% seen once, with roughly 19% in the top ten. The sequenced sample was peripheral blood. The receptors shown here come from a man in his 70s with active or convalescent COVID-19.

The CDR3 loop is CASRTDSRDIHYLNYGYTF. The CDR3, as DNA: TGTGCCAGCAGAACCGACTCCCGGGACATACACTACCTTAACTATGGCTACACCTTC. The chain couples TRBV2 to TRBJ1-2; D is perhaps TRBD1 (6 bases). The germline V and J ends were trimmed by 6 bases and 1 base, with 27 bases remaining between them. The germline V gene encodes CDR1 SNHLY and CDR2 FYNNEI. This CDR3 is 19 amino acids long.

This chain links TRBV2 with TRBJ2-3; perhaps TRBD1 as D (5 bases). CDR1 and CDR2 from the germline V gene are SNHLY and FYNNEI. V was clipped by 2 bases and J by 7 bases, with 7 bases between them. This CDR3 contains 12 residues. The CDR3 nucleotides read TGTGCCAGCAGTGAAAGGGGAAATACGCAGTATTTT. Translation gives CASSERGNTQYF. The variable domain in full, completed from reference TRBV2 and TRBJ2-3, reads EPEVTQTPSHQVTQMGQEVILRCVPISNHLYFYWYRQILGQKVEFLVSFYNNEISEKSEIFDDQFSVERPDGSNFTLKIRSTKLEDSAMYFCASSERGNTQYFGPGTRLTVL.

This clone was recorded only once. The chain is built from TRBV4-2 and TRBJ1-5; 12 positions agree with TRBD1. The junction had 5 bases not matched to a gene; V was cut back by 1 base and J by 7 bases. Germline loops: CDR1 LGHNA, CDR2 YNFKEQ. CDR3 length equals 16 residues. The DNA of the CDR3 is TGTGCCAGCAGCCAAGCGGGACAGGGGGCACAGCAGCCCCAGCATTTT. Encoded protein: CASSQAGQGAQQPQHF.

Points on this clone: Other DNA sequences of this sample code for an identical CDR3. The chain has TRBV5-1 and TRBJ2-5; 9 bases align to TRBD2. V shed 0 bases and J 0 bases; nucleotides not matched to a gene: 3. In germline, CDR1 is SGHRS, CDR2 YFSETQ. This CDR3 spans 16 amino acids. DNA for the CDR3: TGCGCCAGCAGCTTGGGACTAGCGGCGTACCAAGAGACCCAGTACTTC. This sequence encodes CASSLGLAAYQETQYF.

J is TRBJ2-6 and V is TRBV9, with a tentative D call TRBD2 (5 bases). Germline CDR1 is SGDLS and CDR2 is YYNGEE. The CDR3 consists of 16 residues. V lost 5 bases and J 4 bases, leaving 16 bases between the germline ends. CDR3 DNA sequence: TGTGCCAGCAGTTCTCACAGAGGGCCGGGGGCCAACGTCCTGACTTTC. This translates into CASSSHRGPGANVLTF.

About this clone itself: One end of the junction fails to match germline, which may point to a read error. The V and J genes are TRBV15 and TRBJ2-1, with D possibly matching TRBD2 (7 bases). The CDR3 runs 14 residues. CDR1 is LNHNV and CDR2 is YYDKDF in the germline V gene (reference sequence). The CDR3 here is CATRRGGAYNEQFF. CDR3 in DNA: TGTGCCACCAGAAGAGGGGGGGCCTACAATGAGCAGTTCTTC. The complete variable domain, with remaining parts taken from reference TRBV15 and TRBJ2-1, reads DAMVIQNPRYQVTQFGKPVTLSCSQTLNHNVMYWYQQKSSQAPKLLFHYYDKDFNNEADTPDNFQSRRPNTSFCFLDIRSPGLGDTAMYLCATRRGGAYNEQFFGPGTRLTVL.

The chain joins TRBV14 to TRBJ1-1, with 7 bases identical to TRBD1. This CDR3 spans 16 amino acids. Germline lookup yields CDR1 SGHDN and CDR2 FVKESK. V was pared by 1 base and J by 11 bases, with 16 bases of the junction left unmatched. The CDR3 reads CASSQVPNRGSGEAFF. The CDR3 coding sequence is TGTGCCAGCAGCCAAGTACCGAACAGGGGCAGTGGAGAGGCTTTCTTT.

This chain joins TRBV19 and TRBJ2-5, with a weak D call TRBD2 (6 bases). V was clipped by 3 bases and J by 2 bases, with 7 bases between them. Per germline, CDR1 LNHDA and CDR2 SQIVND (reference sequence). CDR3 length equals 13 residues. The CDR3 DNA follows: TGTGCCAGTAGTATTCGGGGGCAAGAGACCCAGTACTTC. Translating gives CASSIRGQETQYF.

This chain links TRBV24-1 with TRBJ2-1, with TRBD2 as a possible D gene (5 bases). CDR1 is KGHDR, CDR2 SFDVKD, per germline. Trimming shortened V by 5 bases and J by 0 bases, and 19 bases separated the two germline ends. The CDR3 contains 18 residues. The DNA for the CDR3 is TGTGCCACCAGTGTTCAAGGAGGCAGCCTCAGCTCCTACAATGAGCAGTTCTTC. This translates into CATSVQGGSLSSYNEQFF.

In its sample, this clone was seen once. V gene TRBV2 combines with J gene TRBJ2-5, with 16 bases matching TRBD2. The germline gives CDR1 SNHLY, CDR2 FYNNEI. V gave up 7 bases and J gave up 4 bases; unmatched junction bases: 3. The CDR3 consists of 15 residues. The DNA of the CDR3 is TGTGCCAGCATGGGACTAGCGGGAGGGCCAGAGACCCAGTACTTC. It is translated as CASMGLAGGPETQYF.